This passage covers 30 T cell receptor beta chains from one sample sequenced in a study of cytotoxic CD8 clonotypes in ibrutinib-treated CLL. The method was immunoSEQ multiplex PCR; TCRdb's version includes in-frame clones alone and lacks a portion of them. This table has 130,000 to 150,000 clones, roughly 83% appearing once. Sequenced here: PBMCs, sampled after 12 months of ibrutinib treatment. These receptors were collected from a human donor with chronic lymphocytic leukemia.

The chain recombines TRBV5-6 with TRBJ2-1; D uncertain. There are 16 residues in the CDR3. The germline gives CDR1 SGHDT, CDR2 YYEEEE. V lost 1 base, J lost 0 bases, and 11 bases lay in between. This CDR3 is CASSLFFLRSYNEQFF. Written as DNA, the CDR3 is TGTGCCAGCAGCTTGTTTTTCCTCCGCTCCTACAATGAGCAGTTCTTC.

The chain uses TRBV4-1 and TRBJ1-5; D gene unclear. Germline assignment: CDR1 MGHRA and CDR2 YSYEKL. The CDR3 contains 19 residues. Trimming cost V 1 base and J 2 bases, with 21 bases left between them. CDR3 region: CASSQVVASLADGNQPQHF. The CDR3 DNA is TGCGCCAGCAGCCAAGTTGTCGCCAGTCTAGCGGACGGCAATCAGCCCCAGCATTTT.

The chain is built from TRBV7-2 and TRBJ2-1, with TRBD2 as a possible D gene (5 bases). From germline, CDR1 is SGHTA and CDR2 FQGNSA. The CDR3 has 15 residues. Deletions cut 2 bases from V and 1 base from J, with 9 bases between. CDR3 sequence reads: CASSLNGDSYNEQFF. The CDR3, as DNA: TGTGCCAGCAGCTTAAACGGGGATTCCTACAATGAGCAGTTCTTC.

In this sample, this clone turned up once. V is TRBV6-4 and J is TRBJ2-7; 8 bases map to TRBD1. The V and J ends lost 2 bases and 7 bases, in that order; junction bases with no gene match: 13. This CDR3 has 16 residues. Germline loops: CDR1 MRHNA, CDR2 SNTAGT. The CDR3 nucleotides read TGTGCCAGCAGTGACAATAGTGGACAGGGTCCTACAGAGCAGTACTTC. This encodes CASSDNSGQGPTEQYF.

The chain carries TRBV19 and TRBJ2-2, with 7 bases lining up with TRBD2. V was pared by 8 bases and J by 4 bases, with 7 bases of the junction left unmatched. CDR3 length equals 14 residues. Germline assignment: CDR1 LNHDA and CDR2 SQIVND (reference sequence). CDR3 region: CASGGSFGTGELFF. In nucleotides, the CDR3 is TGTGCCAGTGGCGGGAGTTTTGGCACCGGGGAGCTGTTTTTT.

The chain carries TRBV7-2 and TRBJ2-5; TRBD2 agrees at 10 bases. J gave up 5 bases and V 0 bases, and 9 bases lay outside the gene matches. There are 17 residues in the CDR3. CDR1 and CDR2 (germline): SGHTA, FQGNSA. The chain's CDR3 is CASSLARLSGRGETQYF. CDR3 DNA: TGTGCCAGCAGCTTAGCCCGCCTCAGCGGGAGGGGTGAGACCCAGTACTTC.

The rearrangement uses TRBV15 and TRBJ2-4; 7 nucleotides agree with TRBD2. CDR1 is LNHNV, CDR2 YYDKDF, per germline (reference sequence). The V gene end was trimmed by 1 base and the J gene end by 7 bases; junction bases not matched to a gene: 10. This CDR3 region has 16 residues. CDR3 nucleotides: TGTGCCACCAGCAGAGGGGTCAGGCTAGCGGAGAACATTCAGTACTTC. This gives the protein CATSRGVRLAENIQYF.

The CDR3 bases are TGTGCCAGCAGCCCACGTTTGGGAGGTTACGAGCAGTACTTC. Encoded protein: CASSPRLGGYEQYF. The gene calls are TRBV11-3 and TRBJ2-7; D is possibly TRBD2 (6 bases). V was pared by 5 bases and J by 4 bases, with 15 bases between. The CDR3 contains 14 residues. CDR1 is SGHNT and CDR2 is YENEEA in the germline V gene.

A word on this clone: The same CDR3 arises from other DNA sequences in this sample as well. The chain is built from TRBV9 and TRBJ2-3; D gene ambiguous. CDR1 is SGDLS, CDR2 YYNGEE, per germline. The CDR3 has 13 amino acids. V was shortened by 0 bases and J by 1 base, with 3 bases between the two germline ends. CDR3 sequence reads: CASSVGGTDTQYF. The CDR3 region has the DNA TGTGCCAGCAGCGTAGGGGGCACAGATACGCAGTATTTT.

This CDR3 reads CASSLSYGGANTDTQYF. The CDR3 coding sequence is TGTGCCAGCAGCTTATCCTATGGGGGGGCGAACACAGATACGCAGTATTTT. V gene TRBV7-9 combines with J gene TRBJ2-3; a weak D match, TRBD2 (7 bases). V dropped 2 bases and J dropped 2 bases, with 17 bases sitting between them. Germline V lookup: CDR1 SEHNR, CDR2 FQNEAQ (reference sequence). There are 17 residues in the CDR3.

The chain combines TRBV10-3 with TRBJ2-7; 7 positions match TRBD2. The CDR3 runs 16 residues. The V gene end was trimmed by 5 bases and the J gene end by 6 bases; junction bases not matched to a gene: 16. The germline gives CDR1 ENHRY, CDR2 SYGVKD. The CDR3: CAISSPQRDFYAEQYF. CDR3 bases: TGTGCCATCAGTTCCCCTCAGCGGGATTTTTATGCCGAGCAGTACTTC.

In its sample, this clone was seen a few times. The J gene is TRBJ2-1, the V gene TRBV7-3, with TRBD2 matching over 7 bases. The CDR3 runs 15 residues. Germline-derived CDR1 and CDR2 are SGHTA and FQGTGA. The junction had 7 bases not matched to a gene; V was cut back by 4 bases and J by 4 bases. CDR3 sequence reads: CASSYQASGYNEQFF. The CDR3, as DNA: TGTGCCAGCAGCTACCAGGCTAGCGGATACAATGAGCAGTTCTTC.

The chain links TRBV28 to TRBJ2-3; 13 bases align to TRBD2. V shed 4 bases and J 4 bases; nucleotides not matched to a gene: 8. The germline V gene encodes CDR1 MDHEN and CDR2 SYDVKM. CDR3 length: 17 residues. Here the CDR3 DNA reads TGTGCCAGCAGTTCAACGGGACTAGCGGGATTGGCAGATACGCAGTATTTT. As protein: CASSSTGLAGLADTQYF.

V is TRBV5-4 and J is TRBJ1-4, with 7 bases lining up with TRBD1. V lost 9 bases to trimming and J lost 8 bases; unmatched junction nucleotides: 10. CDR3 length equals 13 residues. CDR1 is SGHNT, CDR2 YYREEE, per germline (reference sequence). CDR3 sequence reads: CATSQTGSEKLFF. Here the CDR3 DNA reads TGTGCCACTTCTCAGACAGGGTCGGAAAAACTGTTTTTT. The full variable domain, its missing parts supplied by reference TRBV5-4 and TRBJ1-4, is ETGVTQSPTHLIKTRGQQVTLRCSSQSGHNTVSWYQQALGQGPQFIFQYYREEENGRGNFPPRFSGLQFPNYSSELNVNALELDDSALYLCATSQTGSEKLFFGSGTQLSVL.

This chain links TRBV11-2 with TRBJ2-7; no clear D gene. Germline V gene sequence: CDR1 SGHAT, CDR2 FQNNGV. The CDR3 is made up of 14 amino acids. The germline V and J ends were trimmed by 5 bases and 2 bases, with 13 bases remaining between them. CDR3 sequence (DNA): TGTGCCAGCAGCAGTTGGGCCGAAACCTACGAGCAGTACTTC. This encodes CASSSWAETYEQYF.

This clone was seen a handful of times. The CDR3 sequence is CASSVPGQGGYGYTF. CDR3 in DNA: TGTGCCAGTAGTGTCCCGGGACAGGGAGGCTATGGCTACACCTTC. The chain combines TRBV19 with TRBJ1-2, with 9 bases matching TRBD1. CDR3 size: 15 residues. After removal of 5 bases from V and 4 bases from J, the junction contained 8 bases not matched to a gene. In germline, CDR1 is LNHDA, CDR2 SQIVND (reference sequence).

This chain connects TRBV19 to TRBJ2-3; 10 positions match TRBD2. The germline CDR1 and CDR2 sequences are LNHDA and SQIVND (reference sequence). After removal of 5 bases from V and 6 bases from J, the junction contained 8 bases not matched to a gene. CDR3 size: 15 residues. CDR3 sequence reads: CASSPSGSPGDTQYF. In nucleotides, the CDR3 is TGTGCCAGTAGTCCTAGCGGGAGTCCGGGGGATACGCAGTATTTT.

The CDR3 region is CATSRDRGFYGYTF. Here the CDR3 DNA reads TGTGCCACCAGCAGGGACAGGGGTTTCTATGGCTACACCTTC. J is TRBJ1-2 and V is TRBV15; the match to TRBD1 covers 9 bases. Germline V CDR1 and CDR2: LNHNV, YYDKDF (reference sequence). Losses at the gene ends were 3 bases for V and 4 bases for J; bases not matched to a gene: 3. The CDR3 totals 14 residues.

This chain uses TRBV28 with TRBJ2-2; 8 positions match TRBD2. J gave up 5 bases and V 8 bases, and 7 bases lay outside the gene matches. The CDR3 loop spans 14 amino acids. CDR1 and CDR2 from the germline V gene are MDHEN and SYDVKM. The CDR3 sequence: CASLTSGRTGELFF. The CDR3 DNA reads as TGTGCCAGCCTCACTAGCGGAAGAACCGGGGAGCTGTTTTTT.

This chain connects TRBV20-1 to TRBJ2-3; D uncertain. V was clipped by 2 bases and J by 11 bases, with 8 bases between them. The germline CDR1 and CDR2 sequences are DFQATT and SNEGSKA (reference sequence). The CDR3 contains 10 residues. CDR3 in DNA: TGCAGTGCTAGACTAGTGAAGCAGTATTTT. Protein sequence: CSARLVKQYF.

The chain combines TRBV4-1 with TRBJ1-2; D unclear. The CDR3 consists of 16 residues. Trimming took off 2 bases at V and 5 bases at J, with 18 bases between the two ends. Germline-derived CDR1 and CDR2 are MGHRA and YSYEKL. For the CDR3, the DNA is TGCGCCAGCAGCCAACCTAGACGCGGAAAGAGGTATGGCTACACCTTC. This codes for CASSQPRRGKRYGYTF.

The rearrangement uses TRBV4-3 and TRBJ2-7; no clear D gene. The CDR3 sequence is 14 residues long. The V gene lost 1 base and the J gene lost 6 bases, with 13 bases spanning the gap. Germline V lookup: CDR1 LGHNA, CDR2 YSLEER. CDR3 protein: CASSQVPLGTEQYF. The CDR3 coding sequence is TGCGCCAGCAGCCAAGTCCCCCTTGGTACCGAGCAGTACTTC.

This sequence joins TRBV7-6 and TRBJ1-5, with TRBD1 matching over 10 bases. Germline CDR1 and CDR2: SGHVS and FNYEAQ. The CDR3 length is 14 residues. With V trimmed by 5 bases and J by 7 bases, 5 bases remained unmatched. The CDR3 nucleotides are TGTGCCAGCAGCCAGACAGGGGGCGAACAGCCCCAGCATTTT. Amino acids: CASSQTGGEQPQHF.

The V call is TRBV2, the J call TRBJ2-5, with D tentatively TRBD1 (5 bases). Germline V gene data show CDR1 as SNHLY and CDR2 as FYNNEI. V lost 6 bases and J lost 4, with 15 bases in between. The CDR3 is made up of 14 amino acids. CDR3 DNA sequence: TGTGCCAGCAGATTGACAGAGTTACTAGAGACCCAGTACTTC. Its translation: CASRLTELLETQYF.

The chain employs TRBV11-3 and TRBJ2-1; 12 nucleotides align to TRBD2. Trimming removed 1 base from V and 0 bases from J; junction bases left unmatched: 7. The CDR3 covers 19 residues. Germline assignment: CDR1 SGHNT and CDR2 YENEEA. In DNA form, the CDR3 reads TGTGCCAGCAGCTTAGGAGGGGCTAGCGGGAGGGCCTCCTACAATGAGCAGTTCTTC. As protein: CASSLGGASGRASYNEQFF. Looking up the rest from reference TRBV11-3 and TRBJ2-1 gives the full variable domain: EAGVVQSPRYKIIEKKQPVAFWCNPISGHNTLYWYLQNLGQGPELLIRYENEEAVDDSQLPKDRFSAERLKGVDSTLKIQPAELGDSAVYLCASSLGGASGRASYNEQFFGPGTRLTVL.

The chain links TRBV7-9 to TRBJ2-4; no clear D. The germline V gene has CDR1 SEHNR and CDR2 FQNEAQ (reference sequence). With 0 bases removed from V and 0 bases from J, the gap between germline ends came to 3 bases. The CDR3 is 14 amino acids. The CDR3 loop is CASSLAVAKNIQYF. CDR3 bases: TGTGCCAGCAGCTTAGCGGTAGCCAAAAACATTCAGTACTTC.

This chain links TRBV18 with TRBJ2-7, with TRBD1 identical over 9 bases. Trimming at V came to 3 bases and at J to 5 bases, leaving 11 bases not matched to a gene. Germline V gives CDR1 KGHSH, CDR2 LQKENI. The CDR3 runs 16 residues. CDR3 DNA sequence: TGTGCCAGCTCACCTCGTACCGGGACAGGGATTCACGAGCAGTACTTC. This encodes CASSPRTGTGIHEQYF.

CDR3 in DNA: TGTGCCAGCAGCTTAGCGCGAGACAATGAGCAGTTCTTC. Protein sequence: CASSLARDNEQFF. J is TRBJ2-1 and V is TRBV7-3; D is ambiguous. Germline values: CDR1 SGHTA, CDR2 FQGTGA. Trimming left V 2 bases short and J 5 bases short, with 7 bases between. CDR3 length equals 13 residues.

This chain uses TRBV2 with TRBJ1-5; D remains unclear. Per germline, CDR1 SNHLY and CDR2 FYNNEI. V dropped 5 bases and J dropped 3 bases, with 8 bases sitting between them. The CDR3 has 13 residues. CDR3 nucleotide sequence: TGTGCCAGCAGTAAGAGTAACAATCAGCCCCAGCATTTT. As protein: CASSKSNNQPQHF.

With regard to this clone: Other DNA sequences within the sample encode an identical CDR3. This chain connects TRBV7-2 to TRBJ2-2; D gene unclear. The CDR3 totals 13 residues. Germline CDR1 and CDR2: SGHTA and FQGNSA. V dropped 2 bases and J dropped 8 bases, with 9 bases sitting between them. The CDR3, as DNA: TGTGCCAGCAGCTTAAGAGCGTCTGGGGAGCTGTTTTTT. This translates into CASSLRASGELFF.